This paragraph reports one T cell receptor beta chain. Its antigen is currently unknown. Clones were sequenced by immunoSEQ multiplex PCR, and TCRdb holds only the in-frame ones, with some missing. This table holds over 35,000 clones, approximately 80% found once. The sample originates from a study of memory B cells and T cells in multiple sclerosis. Findings of the study overall: Shared clonotype counts depended on differing compartment clone-set sizes and were normalized.

Separate sequencing covered autoproliferating (CFSE-dim) and non-proliferating (CFSE-high) T cells from stimulus-free culture. Cultures began with roughly 5.4x10^7 CFSE-labeled PBMCs, unstimulated for six to seven days, with replicate wells pooled. The PBMCs received roughly 0.5 uM CFSE and serum-free culture with no added stimuli. The receptor was derived from a human donor with multiple sclerosis. The material sequenced was PBMCs from blood kept in culture.

For the CDR3, the DNA is TGCGCCAGCAGCTTGGAAGTTCGGGGGCAGGACGAGCAGTACTTC. Translation: CASSLEVRGQDEQYF. The chain is built from TRBV5-1 and TRBJ2-7; D possibly matches TRBD1 or TRBD2 (6 bases each). The CDR3 covers 15 residues. The V and J ends lost 0 bases and 5 bases respectively, with 15 bases between them. CDR1 is SGHRS and CDR2 is YFSETQ in the germline V gene.